This TCR beta chain appears in the sequencing data of a study of blood T cell repertoires in COVID-19. Looking at the study overall: Acute and convalescent COVID-19 specimens originated in the United States, Italy and Spain. PBMCs, B-cell-depleted T cells, or T cells provided the cDNA or gDNA that made up the material.

Germline values: CDR1 ENHRY, CDR2 SYGVKD. Trimming left V 5 bases short and J 2 bases short, with 7 bases between. The CDR3 runs 12 residues. How the authors handled the data: Researchers report that nucleated cell counts were estimated from reference gene primer amplification. Clones were sequenced by immunoSEQ multiplex PCR, and TCRdb holds only the in-frame ones, with some missing. The DNA gave D and trimming, while V, J and clone size come from that table. In the table there are about 160,000 clones, roughly 80% of which are singletons. The V gene is TRBV10-3, the J gene TRBJ2-7; the D is unclear. Sequences were obtained from peripheral blood. This sequence was found in a man between 65 and 80 years old with acute or convalescent COVID-19. CDR3 DNA: TGTGCCATCAGTCTGCAGGCCTACGAGCAGTACTTC. As protein: CAISLQAYEQYF.